This record concerns one T cell receptor beta chain sequence. The clone's antigen remains unknown. No base-level quality is on record; no much larger clone is a single base apart. These data originate in a study of control samples from healthy donors and cancer patients (dated by TCRdb to the early 2020s). The method behind the library was the immunoSEQ multiplex PCR assay. In its TCRdb copy, this immuneACCESS table keeps in-frame sequences only and misses some clones. Where compared with another copy, unresolved V genes explain less than half of these, and the others have no known cause. The sample table records 140,000 or so clones; about 91% of these occur just once. Jointly, the top ten make up 3% to 4% of the sample. The clonotype originates from a man aged 30 to 39 in good health. Input material: blood.

The CDR3 sequence is CASSYSWGGSNQPQHF. Read as DNA, the sequence is TGTGCCAGCAGTTACTCTTGGGGGGGGAGCAATCAGCCCCAGCATTTT. Recombination linked TRBV6-6 to TRBJ1-5, with TRBD1 as a weak D call on 5 bases. The germline ends are 10 bases apart after V is trimmed by 0 bases and J by 1 base. From a lookup of the germline V gene (reference sequence), CDR1 and CDR2 are MNHNY and SVGAGI. Reading from cysteine to phenylalanine, the CDR3 counts 16 amino acids. Solely the CDR3 DNA is kept, with 48 bases framed from the first base.